This T cell receptor (beta chain) was sequenced for a study of T cells in Graves' hyperthyroidism and ophthalmopathy. Looking at the study overall: The authors collected peripheral blood at initial diagnosis, before any treatment. Findings and limits, study-wide: The majority of expanded thyroid clonotypes above 0.001 also appeared in blood.

This clonotype came up many times. Antigen specificity is unknown. Amplification targeted TCR beta CDR3 regions from RNA transcripts. A set of HTBI primers served as the primers for a first-round RT-PCR of the TCR CDR3. A single record per CDR3 protein comes from TCRdb applying MiXCR to the multiplex PCR reads. The sample has 300,000 to 500,000 distinct CDR3 sequences; about 15% are singletons. V was pared by 2 bases and J by 6 bases, with 17 bases between. Germline V CDR1 and CDR2: SEHNR, FQNEAQ (reference sequence). The CDR3 contains 16 residues. The sequenced sample consisted of blood. The chain employs TRBV7-9 and TRBJ2-1, with D tentatively TRBD2 (5 bases). The receptor's source is a woman in her twenties or thirties with Graves' hyperthyroidism. The CDR3 nucleotides read TGTGCCAGCAGCTTAAACCTAGGGAGAAAGGTCAATGAGCAGTTCTTC. Translation gives CASSLNLGRKVNEQFF.